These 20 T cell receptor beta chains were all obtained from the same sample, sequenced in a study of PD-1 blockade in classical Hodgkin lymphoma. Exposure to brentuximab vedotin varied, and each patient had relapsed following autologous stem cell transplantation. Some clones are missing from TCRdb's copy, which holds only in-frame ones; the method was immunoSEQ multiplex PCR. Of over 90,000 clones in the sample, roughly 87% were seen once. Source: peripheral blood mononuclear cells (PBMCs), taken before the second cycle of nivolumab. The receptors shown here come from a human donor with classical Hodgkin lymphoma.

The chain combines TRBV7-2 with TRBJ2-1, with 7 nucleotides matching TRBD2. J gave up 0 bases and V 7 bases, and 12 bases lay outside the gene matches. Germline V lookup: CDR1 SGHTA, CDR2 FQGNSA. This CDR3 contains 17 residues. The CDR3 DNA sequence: TGTGCCAGCACCCCCTCGCGGGGGAGGAGCTCCTACAATGAGCAGTTCTTC. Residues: CASTPSRGRSSYNEQFF. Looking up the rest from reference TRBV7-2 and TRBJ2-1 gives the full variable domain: GAGVSQSPSNKVTEKGKDVELRCDPISGHTALYWYRQSLGQGLEFLIYFQGNSAPDKSGLPSDRFSAERTGGSVSTLTIQRTQQEDSAVYLCASTPSRGRSSYNEQFFGPGTRLTVL.

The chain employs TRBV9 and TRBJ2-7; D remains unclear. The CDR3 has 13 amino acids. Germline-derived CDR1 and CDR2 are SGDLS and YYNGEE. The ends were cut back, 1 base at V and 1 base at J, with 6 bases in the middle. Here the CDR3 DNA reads TGTGCCAGCAGCGTAAGTCCTTCCTACGAGCAGTACTTC. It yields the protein CASSVSPSYEQYF.

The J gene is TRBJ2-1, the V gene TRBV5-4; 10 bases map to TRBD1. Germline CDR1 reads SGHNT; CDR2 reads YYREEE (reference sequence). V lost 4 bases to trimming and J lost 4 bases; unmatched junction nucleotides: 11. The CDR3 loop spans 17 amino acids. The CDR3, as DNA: TGTGCCAGCAGCCCCCAGCGGCCGGGACAGGGGTACAATGAGCAGTTCTTC. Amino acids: CASSPQRPGQGYNEQFF.

CDR3 region: CASSYYRGWETQYF. The DNA of the CDR3 is TGTGCCAGCAGCTACTACAGGGGTTGGGAGACCCAGTACTTC. V and J are TRBV5-6 and TRBJ2-5, with 7 positions matching TRBD1. There are 14 residues in the CDR3. Per the germline V gene, CDR1 is SGHDT and CDR2 is YYEEEE. V lost 3 bases to trimming and J lost 5 bases; unmatched junction nucleotides: 7.

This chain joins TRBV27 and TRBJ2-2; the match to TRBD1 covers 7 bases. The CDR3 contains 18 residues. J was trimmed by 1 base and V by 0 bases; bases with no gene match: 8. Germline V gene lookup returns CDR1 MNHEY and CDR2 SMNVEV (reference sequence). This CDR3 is CASSLSFGGQMNTGELFF. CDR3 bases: TGTGCCAGCAGTTTATCGTTTGGGGGACAGATGAACACCGGGGAGCTGTTTTTT.

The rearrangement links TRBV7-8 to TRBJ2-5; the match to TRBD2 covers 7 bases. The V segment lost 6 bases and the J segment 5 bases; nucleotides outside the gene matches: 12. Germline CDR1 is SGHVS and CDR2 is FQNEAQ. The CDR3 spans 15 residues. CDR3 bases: TGTGCCAGCAGACAAGGGAGGGTTTCGCGGGAGACCCAGTACTTC. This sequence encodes CASRQGRVSRETQYF. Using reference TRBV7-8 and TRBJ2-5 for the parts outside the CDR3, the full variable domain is GAGVSQSPRYKVAKRGQDVALRCDPISGHVSLFWYQQALGQGPEFLTYFQNEAQLDKSGLPSDRFFAERPEGSVSTLKIQRTQQEDSAVYLCASRQGRVSRETQYFGPGTRLLVL.

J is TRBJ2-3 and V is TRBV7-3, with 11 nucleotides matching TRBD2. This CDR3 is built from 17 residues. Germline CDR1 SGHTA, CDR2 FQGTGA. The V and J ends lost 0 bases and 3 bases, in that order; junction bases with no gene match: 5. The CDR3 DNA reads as TGTGCCAGCAGCTTAACGATACTAGCGGGAGTTACAGATACGCAGTATTTT. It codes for CASSLTILAGVTDTQYF.

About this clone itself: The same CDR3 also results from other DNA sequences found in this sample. DNA of the CDR3: TGTGCCAGCAGCTTGGGTAGTACCAGCTCCTACAATGAGCAGTTCTTC. It codes for CASSLGSTSSYNEQFF. The chain couples TRBV28 to TRBJ2-1; D remains ambiguous. Trimming pared 6 bases from V and 0 bases from J, leaving 15 bases between. Germline lookup yields CDR1 MDHEN and CDR2 SYDVKM. The length of the CDR3 is 16 residues.

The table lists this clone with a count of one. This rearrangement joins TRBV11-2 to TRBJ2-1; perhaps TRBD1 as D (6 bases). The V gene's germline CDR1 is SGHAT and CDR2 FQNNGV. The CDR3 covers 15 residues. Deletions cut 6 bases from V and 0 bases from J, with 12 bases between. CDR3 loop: CASRAIQGSYNEQFF. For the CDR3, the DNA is TGTGCCAGCAGAGCAATACAGGGCTCCTACAATGAGCAGTTCTTC.

The CDR3 DNA is TGTGCCAGCAGCCAACAGGGCACAGATACGCAGTATTTT. This translates into CASSQQGTDTQYF. The chain has TRBV7-9 and TRBJ2-3; D perhaps matches TRBD1 (5 bases). Trimming shortened V by 5 bases and J by 1 base, and 7 bases separated the two germline ends. CDR3 length: 13 amino acids. Germline CDR1 and CDR2: SEHNR and FQNEAQ (reference sequence).

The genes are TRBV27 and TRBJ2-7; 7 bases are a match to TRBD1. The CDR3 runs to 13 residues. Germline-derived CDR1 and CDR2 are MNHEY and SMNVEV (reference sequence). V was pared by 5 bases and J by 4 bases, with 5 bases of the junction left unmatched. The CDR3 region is CASSPTTGYEQYF. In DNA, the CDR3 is TGTGCCAGCAGTCCCACGACAGGGTACGAGCAGTACTTC.

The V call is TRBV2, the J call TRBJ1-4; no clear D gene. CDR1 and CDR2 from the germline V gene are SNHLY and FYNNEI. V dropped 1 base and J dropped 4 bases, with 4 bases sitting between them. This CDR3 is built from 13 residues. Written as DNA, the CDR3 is TGTGCCAGCAGTGAAGTGGGTAATGAAAAACTGTTTTTT. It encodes CASSEVGNEKLFF. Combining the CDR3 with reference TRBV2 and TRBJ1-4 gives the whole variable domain EPEVTQTPSHQVTQMGQEVILRCVPISNHLYFYWYRQILGQKVEFLVSFYNNEISEKSEIFDDQFSVERPDGSNFTLKIRSTKLEDSAMYFCASSEVGNEKLFFGSGTQLSVL.

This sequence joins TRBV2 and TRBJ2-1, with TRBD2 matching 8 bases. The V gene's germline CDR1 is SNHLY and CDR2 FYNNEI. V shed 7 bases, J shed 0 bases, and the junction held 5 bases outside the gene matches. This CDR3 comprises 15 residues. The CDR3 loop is CASNIAGSSYNEQFF. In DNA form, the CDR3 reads TGTGCCAGCAATATAGCGGGGAGCTCCTACAATGAGCAGTTCTTC.

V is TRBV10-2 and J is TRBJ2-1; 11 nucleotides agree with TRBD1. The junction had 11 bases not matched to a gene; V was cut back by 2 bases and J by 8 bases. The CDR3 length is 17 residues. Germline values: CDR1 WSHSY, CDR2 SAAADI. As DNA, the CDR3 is TGCGCCAGCAGTGAGAAGGGACAGGGGGTCCCCAGGGATGAGCAGTTCTTC. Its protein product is CASSEKGQGVPRDEQFF.

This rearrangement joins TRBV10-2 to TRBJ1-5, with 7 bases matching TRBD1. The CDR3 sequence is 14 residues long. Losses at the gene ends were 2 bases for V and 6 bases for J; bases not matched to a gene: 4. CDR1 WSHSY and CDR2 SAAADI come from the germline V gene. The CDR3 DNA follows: TGCGCCAGCAGTGAGACAGGGGATAGTCAGCCCCAGCATTTT. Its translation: CASSETGDSQPQHF.

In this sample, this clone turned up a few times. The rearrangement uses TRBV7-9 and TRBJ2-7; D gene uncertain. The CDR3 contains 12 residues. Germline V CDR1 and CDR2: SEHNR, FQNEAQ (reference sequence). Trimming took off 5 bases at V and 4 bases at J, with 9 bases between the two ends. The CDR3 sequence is CASSGYPYEQYF. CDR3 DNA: TGTGCCAGCAGCGGCTACCCATACGAGCAGTACTTC.

The CDR3 protein is CASSLEGDTQYF. The CDR3 coding sequence is TGTGCCAGCAGCCTCGAGGGGGATACGCAGTATTTT. V gene TRBV11-2 combines with J gene TRBJ2-3; D possibly matches TRBD1 or TRBD2 (5 bases each). The CDR3 contains 12 residues. The V end was cut by 5 bases, the J end by 6 bases, with 9 bases between. Germline CDR1 is SGHAT and CDR2 is FQNNGV.

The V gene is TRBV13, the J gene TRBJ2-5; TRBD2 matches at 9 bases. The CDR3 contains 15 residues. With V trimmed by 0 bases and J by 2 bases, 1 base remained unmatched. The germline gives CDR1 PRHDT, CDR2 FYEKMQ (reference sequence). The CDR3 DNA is TGTGCCAGCAGCTTAGGTAGCGGGGGTCAAGAGACCCAGTACTTC. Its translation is CASSLGSGGQETQYF.

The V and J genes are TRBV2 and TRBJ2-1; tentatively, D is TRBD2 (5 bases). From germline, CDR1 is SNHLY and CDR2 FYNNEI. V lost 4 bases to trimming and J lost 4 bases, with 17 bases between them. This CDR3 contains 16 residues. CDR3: CASSGGLSDLYNEQFF. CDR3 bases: TGTGCCAGCAGTGGAGGGCTTTCCGATTTGTACAATGAGCAGTTCTTC.

CDR3 sequence reads: CASIGGPSRQPQHF. The CDR3 coding sequence is TGTGCCAGCATCGGGGGGCCGTCGCGGCAGCCCCAGCATTTT. The chain uses TRBV6-1 and TRBJ1-5; the D gene is possibly TRBD1 (6 bases). Trimming removed 7 bases from V and 7 bases from J, with 17 bases in between. The length of the CDR3 is 14 residues. CDR1 and CDR2 (germline): MNHNS, SASEGT.